A selection of T cell receptor beta chains follows, all from one sample in a study of blood T cell repertoires in COVID-19. The protocol was immunoSEQ multiplex PCR, while the TCRdb copy is restricted to in-frame clones and leaves out a portion. The sample lists about 260,000 clones, about 89% occurring once. Sequencing input: peripheral blood. The receptor source for this set is a man aged 40-55 years with active or convalescent COVID-19. The CDR3 runs from the conserved cysteine through the conserved F or W. D genes are given only for firm matches. Not every row has a clone size; where given, it reads once, few, many or a size class.

clone_size j_call cdr3_length d_call v_call cdr3_aa cdr3_nt
few TRBJ1-5 16 - TRBV6-2/TRBV6-3 CASSSRFAGGDQPQHF TGTGCCAGCAGTTCCCGGTTCGCCGGGGGTGATCAGCCCCAGCATTTT
many TRBJ2-7 15 - TRBV11-2 CASSLAAASSYEQYF TGTGCCAGCAGCTTAGCAGCAGCGAGCTCCTACGAGCAGTACTTC
- TRBJ2-1 14 TRBD1 TRBV5-1 CASSWEQGNNEQFF TGCGCCAGCAGCTGGGAACAGGGGAACAATGAGCAGTTCTTC
- TRBJ2-5 14 TRBD1 TRBV7-9 CASILDRNQETQYF TGTGCCAGCATCCTGGACAGGAACCAAGAGACCCAGTACTTC
- TRBJ1-5 21 TRBD1 TRBV10-1 CASSNRGPTRRPLYSNQPQHF TGCGCCAGCAGCAACAGGGGGCCTACTCGAAGACCCTTGTATAGCAATCAGCCCCAGCATTTT
- TRBJ1-2 13 - TRBV6-5 CASRGGPNYGYTF TGTGCCAGCAGGGGGGGACCGAACTATGGCTACACCTTC
- TRBJ1-5 19 TRBD1 TRBV28 CASSLHLPGQVISNQPQHF TGTGCCAGCAGCCTACACCTTCCGGGACAGGTGATTAGCAATCAGCCCCAGCATTTT
- TRBJ2-5 14 - TRBV18 CASSLLSGQETQYF TGTGCCAGCTCACTCCTTTCGGGGCAAGAGACCCAGTACTTC
- TRBJ2-2 15 TRBD1 TRBV2 CASSRTGDGTGELFF TGTGCCAGCAGTCGGACAGGGGACGGCACCGGGGAGCTGTTTTTT
- TRBJ1-3 15 - TRBV30 CAWSPYSGSGNTIYF TGTGCCTGGAGTCCATACTCAGGGTCTGGAAACACCATATATTTT
once TRBJ2-1 15 - TRBV5-4 CASSLGGLIYNEQFF TGTGCCAGCAGCTTGGGGGGGCTTATATACAATGAGCAGTTCTTC
- TRBJ1-2 15 - TRBV6-5 CASSYSMGGAYGYTF TGTGCCAGCAGTTACTCGATGGGGGGAGCCTATGGCTACACCTTC
- TRBJ2-2 19 TRBD2 TRBV7-9 CASRTSRRTGTSDTGELFF TGTGCCAGCCGTACCAGTAGGCGGACCGGGACTAGCGACACCGGGGAGCTGTTTTTT
- TRBJ2-1 16 TRBD2 TRBV11-3 CASSLNGGDEDNEQFF TGTGCCAGCAGCTTAAATGGGGGGGATGAGGACAATGAGCAGTTCTTC
- TRBJ2-1 16 TRBD1 TRBV6-1 CASSETVGTGGYEQFF TGTGCCAGCAGTGAAACTGTTGGGACAGGGGGCTATGAGCAGTTCTTC
- TRBJ1-1 13 - TRBV12-3/TRBV12-4 CASTPSSNTEAFF TGTGCCAGCACCCCTTCTTCGAACACTGAAGCTTTCTTT
- TRBJ2-7 15 TRBD1 TRBV6-5 CASSPYGTGEVEQYF TGTGCCAGCAGTCCCTACGGGACAGGCGAAGTCGAGCAGTACTTC